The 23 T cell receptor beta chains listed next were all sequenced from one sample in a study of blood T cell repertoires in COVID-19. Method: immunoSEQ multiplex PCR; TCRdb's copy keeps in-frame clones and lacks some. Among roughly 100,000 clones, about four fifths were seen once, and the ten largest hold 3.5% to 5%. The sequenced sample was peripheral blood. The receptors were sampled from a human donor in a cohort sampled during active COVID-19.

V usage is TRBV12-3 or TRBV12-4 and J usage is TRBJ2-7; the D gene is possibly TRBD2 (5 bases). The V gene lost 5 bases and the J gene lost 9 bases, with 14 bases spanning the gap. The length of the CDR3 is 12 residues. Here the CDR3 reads CASSRQLVRQYF. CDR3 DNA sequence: TGTGCCAGCAGTCGGCAACTAGTCCGGCAGTACTTC.

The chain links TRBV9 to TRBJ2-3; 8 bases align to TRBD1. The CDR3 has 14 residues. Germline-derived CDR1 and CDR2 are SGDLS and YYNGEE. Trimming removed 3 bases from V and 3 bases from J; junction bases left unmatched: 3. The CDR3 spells CASSGQGRTDTQYF. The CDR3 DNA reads TGTGCCAGCAGCGGACAGGGGAGGACAGATACGCAGTATTTT.

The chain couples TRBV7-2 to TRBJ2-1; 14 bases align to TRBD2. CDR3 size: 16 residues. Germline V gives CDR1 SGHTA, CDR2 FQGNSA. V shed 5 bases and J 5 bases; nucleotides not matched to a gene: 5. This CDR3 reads CASSLRTSGGHNEQFF. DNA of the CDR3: TGTGCCAGCAGCCTTCGGACTAGCGGGGGGCACAATGAGCAGTTCTTC.

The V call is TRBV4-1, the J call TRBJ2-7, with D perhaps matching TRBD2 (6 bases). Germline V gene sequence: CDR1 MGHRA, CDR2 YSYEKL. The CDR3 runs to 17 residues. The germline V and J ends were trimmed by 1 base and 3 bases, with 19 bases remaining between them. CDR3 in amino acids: CASSQVGEVAQYYEQYF. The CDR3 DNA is TGCGCCAGCAGCCAAGTCGGGGAGGTCGCGCAGTACTACGAGCAGTACTTC.

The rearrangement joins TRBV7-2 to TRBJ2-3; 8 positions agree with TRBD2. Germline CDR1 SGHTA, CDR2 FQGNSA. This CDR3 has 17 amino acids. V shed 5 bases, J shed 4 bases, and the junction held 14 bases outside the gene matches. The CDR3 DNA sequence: TGTGCCAGCAGCCCTCAGTCAGCGGGGGTTCGGGCAGATACGCAGTATTTT. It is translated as CASSPQSAGVRADTQYF.

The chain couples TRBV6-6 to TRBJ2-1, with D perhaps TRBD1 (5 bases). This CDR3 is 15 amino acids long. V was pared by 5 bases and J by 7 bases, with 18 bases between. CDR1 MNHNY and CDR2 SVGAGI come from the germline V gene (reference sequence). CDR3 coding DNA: TGTGCCAGCAGTCTGGGGCCTGGTGAAGTGAATGAGCAGTTCTTC. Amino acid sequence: CASSLGPGEVNEQFF.

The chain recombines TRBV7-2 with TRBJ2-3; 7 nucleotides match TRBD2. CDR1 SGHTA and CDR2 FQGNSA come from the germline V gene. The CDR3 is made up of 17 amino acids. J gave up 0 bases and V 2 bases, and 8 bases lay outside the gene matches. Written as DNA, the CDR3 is TGTGCCAGCAGCTTACCAGCGGGGAGAACTAGCACAGATACGCAGTATTTT. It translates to CASSLPAGRTSTDTQYF.

The CDR3 coding sequence is TGTGCCAGCAGCTTAAGTCAGGGGGGCACTGAAGCTTTCTTT. Translating gives CASSLSQGGTEAFF. The rearrangement uses TRBV7-9 and TRBJ1-1, with 7 bases matching TRBD1. Per germline, CDR1 SEHNR and CDR2 FQNEAQ (reference sequence). V trimming: 2 bases; J trimming: 4 bases; junction bases outside the gene matches: 4. The CDR3 runs to 14 residues.

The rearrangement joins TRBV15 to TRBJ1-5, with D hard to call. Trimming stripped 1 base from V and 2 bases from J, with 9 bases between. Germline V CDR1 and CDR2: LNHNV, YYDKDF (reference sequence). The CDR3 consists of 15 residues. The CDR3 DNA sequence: TGTGCCACCAGCAGAGTAGGGAGCCGCAATCAGCCCCAGCATTTT. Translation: CATSRVGSRNQPQHF.

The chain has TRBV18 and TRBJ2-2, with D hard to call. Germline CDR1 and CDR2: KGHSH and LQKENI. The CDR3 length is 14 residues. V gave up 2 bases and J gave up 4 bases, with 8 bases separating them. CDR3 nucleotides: TGTGCCAGCTCACCATACTCGGTCACCGGGGAGCTGTTTTTT. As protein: CASSPYSVTGELFF.

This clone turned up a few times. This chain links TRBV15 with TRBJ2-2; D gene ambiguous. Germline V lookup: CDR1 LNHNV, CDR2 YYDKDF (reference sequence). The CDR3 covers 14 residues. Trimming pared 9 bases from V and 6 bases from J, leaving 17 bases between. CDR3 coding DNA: TGTGCCACGAAATCTAACAGACGCCCCGGGGAGCTGTTTTTT. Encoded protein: CATKSNRRPGELFF.

The CDR3 loop reads CASSLWTPFGYTF. The CDR3 DNA sequence: TGTGCCAGCAGCTTATGGACTCCTTTTGGCTACACCTTC. This chain uses TRBV7-9 with TRBJ1-2, with D unclear. The CDR3 covers 13 residues. Trimming took off 2 bases at V and 7 bases at J, with 11 bases between the two ends. Germline-derived CDR1 and CDR2 are SEHNR and FQNEAQ (reference sequence). The full variable domain, with the rest looked up from reference TRBV7-9 and TRBJ1-2, is DTGVSQNPRHKITKRGQNVTFRCDPISEHNRLYWYRQTLGQGPEFLTYFQNEAQLEKSRLLSDRFSAERPKGSFSTLEIQRTEQGDSAMYLCASSLWTPFGYTFGSGTRLTVV.

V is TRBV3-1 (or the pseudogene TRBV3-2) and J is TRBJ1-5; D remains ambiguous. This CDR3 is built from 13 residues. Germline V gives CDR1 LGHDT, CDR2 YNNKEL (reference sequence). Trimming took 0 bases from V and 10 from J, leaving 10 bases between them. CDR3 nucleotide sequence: TGTGCCAGCAGCCAAGAGGGAGGGTTTCCCCAGCATTTT. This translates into CASSQEGGFPQHF.

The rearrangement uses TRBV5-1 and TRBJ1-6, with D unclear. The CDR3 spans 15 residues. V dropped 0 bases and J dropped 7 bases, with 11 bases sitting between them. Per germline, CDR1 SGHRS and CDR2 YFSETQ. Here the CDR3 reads CASSLAGVGNSPLHF. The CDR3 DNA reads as TGCGCCAGCAGCTTGGCCGGGGTGGGGAATTCACCCCTCCACTTT.

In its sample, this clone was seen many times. In DNA, the CDR3 is TGCGCCAGCAGCCAAGATCTGACAGGGGTACGTGAGCCCCAGCATTTT. It codes for CASSQDLTGVREPQHF. The J gene is TRBJ1-5, the V gene TRBV4-1, with 8 bases that match TRBD1. Germline V lookup: CDR1 MGHRA, CDR2 YSYEKL. J was trimmed by 8 bases and V by 0 bases; bases with no gene match: 9. The CDR3 sequence is 16 residues long.

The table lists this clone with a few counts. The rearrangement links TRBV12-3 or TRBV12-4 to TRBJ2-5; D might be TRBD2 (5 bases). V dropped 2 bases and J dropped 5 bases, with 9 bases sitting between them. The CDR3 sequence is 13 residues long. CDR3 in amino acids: CASSLLRRETQYF. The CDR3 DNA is TGTGCCAGCAGTTTACTCAGGAGGGAGACCCAGTACTTC.

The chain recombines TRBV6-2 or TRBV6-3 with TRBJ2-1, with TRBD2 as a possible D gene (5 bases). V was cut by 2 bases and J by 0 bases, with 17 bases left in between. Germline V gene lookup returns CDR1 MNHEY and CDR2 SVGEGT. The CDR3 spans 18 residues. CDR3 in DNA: TGTGCCAGCAGTTACAGCCGGTGGGAAGCGGCCTCCTACAATGAGCAGTTCTTC. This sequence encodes CASSYSRWEAASYNEQFF.

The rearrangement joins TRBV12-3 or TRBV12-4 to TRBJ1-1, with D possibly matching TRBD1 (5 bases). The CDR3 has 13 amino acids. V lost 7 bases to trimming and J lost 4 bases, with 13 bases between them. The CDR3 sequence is CASTLSGGTEAFF. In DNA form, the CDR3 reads TGTGCCAGCACCCTATCGGGGGGCACTGAAGCTTTCTTT.

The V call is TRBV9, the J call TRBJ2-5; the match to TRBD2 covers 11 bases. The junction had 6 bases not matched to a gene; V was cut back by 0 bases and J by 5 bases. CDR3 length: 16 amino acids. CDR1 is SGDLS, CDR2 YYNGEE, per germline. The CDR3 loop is CASSVVASGGRETQYF. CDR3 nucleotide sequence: TGTGCCAGCAGCGTAGTCGCTAGCGGGGGGCGGGAGACCCAGTACTTC.

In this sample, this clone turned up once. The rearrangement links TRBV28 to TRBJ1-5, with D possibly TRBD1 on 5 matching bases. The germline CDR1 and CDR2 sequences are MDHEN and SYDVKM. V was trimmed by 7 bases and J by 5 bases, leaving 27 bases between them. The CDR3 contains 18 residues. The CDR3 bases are TGTGCCAGCAATCTTCCTTGGGGGGGAGGGGCGTTGGATCAGCCCCAGCATTTT. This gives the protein CASNLPWGGGALDQPQHF.

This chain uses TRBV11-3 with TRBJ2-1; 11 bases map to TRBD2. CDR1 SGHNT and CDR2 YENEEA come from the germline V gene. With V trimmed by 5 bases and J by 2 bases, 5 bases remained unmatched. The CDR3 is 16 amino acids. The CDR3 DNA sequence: TGTGCCAGCAGCCATAGGGGACTAGCGGCCTACAATGAGCAGTTCTTC. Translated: CASSHRGLAAYNEQFF. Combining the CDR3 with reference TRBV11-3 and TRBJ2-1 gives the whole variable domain EAGVVQSPRYKIIEKKQPVAFWCNPISGHNTLYWYLQNLGQGPELLIRYENEEAVDDSQLPKDRFSAERLKGVDSTLKIQPAELGDSAVYLCASSHRGLAAYNEQFFGPGTRLTVL.

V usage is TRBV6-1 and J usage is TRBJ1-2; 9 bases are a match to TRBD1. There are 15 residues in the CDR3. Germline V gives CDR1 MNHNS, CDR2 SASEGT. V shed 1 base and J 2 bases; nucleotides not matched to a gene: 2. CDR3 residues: CASSEGQGGNYGYTF. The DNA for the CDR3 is TGTGCCAGCAGTGAAGGACAGGGGGGGAACTATGGCTACACCTTC.

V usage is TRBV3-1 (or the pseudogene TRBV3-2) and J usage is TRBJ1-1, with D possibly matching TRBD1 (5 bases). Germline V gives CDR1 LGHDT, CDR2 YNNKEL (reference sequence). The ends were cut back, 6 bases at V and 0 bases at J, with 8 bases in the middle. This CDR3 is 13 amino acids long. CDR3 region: CASRQTVNTEAFF. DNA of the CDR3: TGTGCCAGCAGACAGACAGTGAACACTGAAGCTTTCTTT.